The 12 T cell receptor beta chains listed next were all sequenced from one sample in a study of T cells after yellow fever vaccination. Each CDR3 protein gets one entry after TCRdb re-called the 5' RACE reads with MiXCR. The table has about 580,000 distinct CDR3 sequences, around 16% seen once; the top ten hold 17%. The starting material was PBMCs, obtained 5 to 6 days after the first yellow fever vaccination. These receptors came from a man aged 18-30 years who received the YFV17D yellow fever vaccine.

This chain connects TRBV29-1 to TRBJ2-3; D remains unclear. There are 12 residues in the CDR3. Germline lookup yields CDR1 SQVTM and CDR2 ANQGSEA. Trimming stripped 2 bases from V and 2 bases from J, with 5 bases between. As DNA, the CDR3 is TGCAGCGTTGAAACCTCCACAGATACGCAGTATTTT. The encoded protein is CSVETSTDTQYF.

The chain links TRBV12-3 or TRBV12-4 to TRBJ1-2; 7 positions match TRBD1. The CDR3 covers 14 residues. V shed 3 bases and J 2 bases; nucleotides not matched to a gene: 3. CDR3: CASSFRGQNYGYTF. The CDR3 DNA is TGTGCCAGCAGTTTCCGGGGACAGAACTATGGCTACACCTTC.

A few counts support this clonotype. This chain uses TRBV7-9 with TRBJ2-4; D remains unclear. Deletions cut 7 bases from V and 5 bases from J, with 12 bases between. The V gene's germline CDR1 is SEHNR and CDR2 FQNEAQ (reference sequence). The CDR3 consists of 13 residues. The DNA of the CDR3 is TGTGCCAGCACCCTTATTGGGGAAAACATTCAGTACTTC. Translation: CASTLIGENIQYF.

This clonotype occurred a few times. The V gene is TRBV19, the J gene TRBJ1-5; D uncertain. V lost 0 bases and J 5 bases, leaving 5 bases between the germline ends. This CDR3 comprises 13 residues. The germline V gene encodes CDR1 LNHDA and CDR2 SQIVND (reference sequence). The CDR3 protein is CASSIEADQPQHF. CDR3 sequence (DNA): TGTGCCAGTAGTATAGAGGCCGATCAGCCCCAGCATTTT.

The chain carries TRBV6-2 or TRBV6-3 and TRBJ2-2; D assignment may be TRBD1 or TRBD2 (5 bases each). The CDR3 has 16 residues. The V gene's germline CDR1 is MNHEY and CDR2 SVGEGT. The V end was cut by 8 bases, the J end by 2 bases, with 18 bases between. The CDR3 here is CASGTRRGRNTGELFF. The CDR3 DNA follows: TGTGCCAGCGGCACCAGAAGGGGACGAAACACCGGGGAGCTGTTTTTT.

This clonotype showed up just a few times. In nucleotides, the CDR3 is TGCGCCAGCAGCTTGGAATCCGCGGGTGAGGGGAATGAGCAGTTCTTC. This translates into CASSLESAGEGNEQFF. The V gene is TRBV5-1, the J gene TRBJ2-1, with D perhaps matching TRBD1 or TRBD2 (5 bases each). Germline V CDR1 and CDR2: SGHRS, YFSETQ. This CDR3 region has 16 residues. V lost 0 bases and J lost 7, with 17 bases in between.

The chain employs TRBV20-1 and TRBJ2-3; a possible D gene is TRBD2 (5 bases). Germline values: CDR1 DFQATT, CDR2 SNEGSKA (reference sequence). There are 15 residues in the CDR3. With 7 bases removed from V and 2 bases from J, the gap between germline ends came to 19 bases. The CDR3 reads CSVPFSGINTDTQYF. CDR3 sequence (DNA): TGCAGTGTCCCCTTTTCGGGGATAAACACAGATACGCAGTATTTT.

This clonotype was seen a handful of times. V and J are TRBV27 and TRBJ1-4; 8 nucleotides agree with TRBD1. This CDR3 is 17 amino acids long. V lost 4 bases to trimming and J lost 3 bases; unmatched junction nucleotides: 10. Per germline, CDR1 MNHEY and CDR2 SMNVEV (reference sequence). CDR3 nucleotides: TGTGCCAGCAGTTACTCGACAGGGGCGGCGGCTAATGAAAAACTGTTTTTT. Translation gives CASSYSTGAAANEKLFF. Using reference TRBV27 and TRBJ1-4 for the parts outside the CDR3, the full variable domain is EAQVTQNPRYLITVTGKKLTVTCSQNMNHEYMSWYRQDPGLGLRQIYYSMNVEVTDKGDVPEGYKVSRKEKRNFPLILESPSPNQTSLYFCASSYSTGAAANEKLFFGSGTQLSVL.

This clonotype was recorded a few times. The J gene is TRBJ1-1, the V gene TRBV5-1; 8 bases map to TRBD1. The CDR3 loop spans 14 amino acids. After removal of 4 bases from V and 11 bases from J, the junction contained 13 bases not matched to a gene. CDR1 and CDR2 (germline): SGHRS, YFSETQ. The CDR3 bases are TGCGCCAGCAGCGCAGGGGGCGCGGGTCCTAGGGCTTTCTTT. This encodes CASSAGGAGPRAFF.

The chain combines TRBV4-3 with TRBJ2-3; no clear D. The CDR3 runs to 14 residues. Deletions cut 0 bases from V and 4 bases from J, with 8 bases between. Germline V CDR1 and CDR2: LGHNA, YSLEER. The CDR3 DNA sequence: TGCGCCAGCAGCCAAGAGTCTACCTCAGATACGCAGTATTTT. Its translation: CASSQESTSDTQYF.

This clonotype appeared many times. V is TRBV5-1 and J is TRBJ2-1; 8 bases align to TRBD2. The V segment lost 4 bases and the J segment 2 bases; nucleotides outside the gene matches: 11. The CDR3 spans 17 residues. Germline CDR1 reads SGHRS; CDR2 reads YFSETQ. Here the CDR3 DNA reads TGCGCCAGCAGCATTTCCCCTAGCGGGCGTACCTACAATGAGCAGTTCTTC. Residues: CASSISPSGRTYNEQFF.

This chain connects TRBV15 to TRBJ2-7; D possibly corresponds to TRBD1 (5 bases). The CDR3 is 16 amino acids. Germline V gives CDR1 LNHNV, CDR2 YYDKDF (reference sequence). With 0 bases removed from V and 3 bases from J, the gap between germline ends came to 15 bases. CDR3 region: CATSRDLGQEFYEQYV. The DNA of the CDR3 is TGTGCCACCAGCAGAGATTTGGGGCAGGAGTTCTACGAGCAGTACGTC.